This T cell receptor beta chain stems from a study of T cells expressing NK-cell markers. About the research overall: HCMV seropositivity characterized most of the eight sequenced donors, and seronegativity one.

General study points: Dominance of the CD3+CD56-NKG2C+ fraction by these clonotypes also held in a handful of donors. No clear determination of HCMV specificity was made for expanded NKG2C+ T cell clones.

Beta-chain TCR cDNA was generated via 5'RACE template switching with UMIs. TCRdb re-called the 5' RACE reads, yielding one record per CDR3 amino acid sequence without DNA. In total, the table holds about 260,000 distinct CDR3 sequences. Per the germline V gene, CDR1 is SGHTA and CDR2 is FQGNSA. CDR3 length: 13 residues. A note on this clonotype: The antigen is undetermined.

V usage is TRBV7-2 and J usage is TRBJ2-3; TCRdb picks TRBD1, but there is no DNA to check that call. The sequenced material came from blood T cells: a sorted CD56 or NKG2C T cell subset, CD4+ or CD8+ T cells, or bulk PBMC T cells (not recorded which). This receptor was identified in a woman between 18 and 70 years old in good health. CDR3 in amino acids: CASSQQGADTQYF.